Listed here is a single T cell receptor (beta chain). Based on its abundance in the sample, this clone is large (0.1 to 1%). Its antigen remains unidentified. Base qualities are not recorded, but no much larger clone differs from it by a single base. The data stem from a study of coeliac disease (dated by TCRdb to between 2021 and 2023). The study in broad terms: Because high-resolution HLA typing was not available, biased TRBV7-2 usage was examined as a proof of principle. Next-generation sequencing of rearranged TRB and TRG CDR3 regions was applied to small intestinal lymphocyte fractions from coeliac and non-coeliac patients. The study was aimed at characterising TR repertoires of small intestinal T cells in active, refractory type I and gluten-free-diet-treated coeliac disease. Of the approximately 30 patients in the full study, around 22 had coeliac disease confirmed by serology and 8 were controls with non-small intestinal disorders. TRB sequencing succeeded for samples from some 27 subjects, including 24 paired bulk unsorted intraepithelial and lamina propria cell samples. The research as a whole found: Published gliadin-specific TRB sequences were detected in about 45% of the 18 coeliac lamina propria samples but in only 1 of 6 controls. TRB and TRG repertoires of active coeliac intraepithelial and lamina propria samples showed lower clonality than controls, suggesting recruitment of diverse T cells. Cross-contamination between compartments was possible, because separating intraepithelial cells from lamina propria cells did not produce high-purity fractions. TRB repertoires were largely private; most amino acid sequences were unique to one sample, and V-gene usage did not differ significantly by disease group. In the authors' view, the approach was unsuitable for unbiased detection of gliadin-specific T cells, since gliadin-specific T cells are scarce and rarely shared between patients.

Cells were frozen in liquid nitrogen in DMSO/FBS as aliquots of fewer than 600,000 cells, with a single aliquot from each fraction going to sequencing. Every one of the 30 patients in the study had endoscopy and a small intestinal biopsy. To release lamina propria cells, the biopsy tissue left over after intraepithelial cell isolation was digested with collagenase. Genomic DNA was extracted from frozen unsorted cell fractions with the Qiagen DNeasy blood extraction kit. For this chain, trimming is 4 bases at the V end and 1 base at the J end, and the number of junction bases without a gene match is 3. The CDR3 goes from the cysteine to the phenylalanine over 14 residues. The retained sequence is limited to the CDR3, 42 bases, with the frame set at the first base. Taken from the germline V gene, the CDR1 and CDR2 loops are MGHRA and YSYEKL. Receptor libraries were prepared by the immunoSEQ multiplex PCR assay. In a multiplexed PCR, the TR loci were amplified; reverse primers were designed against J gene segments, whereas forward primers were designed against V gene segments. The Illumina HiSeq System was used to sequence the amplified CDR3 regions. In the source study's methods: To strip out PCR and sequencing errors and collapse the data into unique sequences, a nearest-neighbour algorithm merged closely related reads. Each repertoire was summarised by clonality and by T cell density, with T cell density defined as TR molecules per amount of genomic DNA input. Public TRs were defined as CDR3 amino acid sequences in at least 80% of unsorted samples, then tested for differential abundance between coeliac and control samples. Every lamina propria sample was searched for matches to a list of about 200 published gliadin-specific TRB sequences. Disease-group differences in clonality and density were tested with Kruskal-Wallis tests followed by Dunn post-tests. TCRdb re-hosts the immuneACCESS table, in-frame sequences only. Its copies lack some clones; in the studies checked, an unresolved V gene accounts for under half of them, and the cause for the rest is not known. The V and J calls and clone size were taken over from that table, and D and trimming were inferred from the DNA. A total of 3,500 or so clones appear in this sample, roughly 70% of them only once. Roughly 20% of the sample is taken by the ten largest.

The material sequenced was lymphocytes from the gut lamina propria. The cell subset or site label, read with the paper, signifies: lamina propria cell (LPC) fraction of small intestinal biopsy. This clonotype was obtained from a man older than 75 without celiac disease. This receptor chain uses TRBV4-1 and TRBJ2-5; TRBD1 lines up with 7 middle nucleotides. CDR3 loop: CASSPGQFQETQYF. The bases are TGCGCCAGCAGCCCGGGACAGTTCCAAGAGACCCAGTACTTC.